This T cell receptor (beta chain) was observed in a study of T cells after yellow fever vaccination. Study observations and caveats: Overlap between CD4 and CD8 compartments was detected for a small share of clonotypes. Within FACS-sorted repertoires, abundant clonotypes contaminating from the bulk population could be present. Secondary responses were weaker yet peaked faster, day 5 versus 15.

The germline V gene encodes CDR1 LGHDT and CDR2 YNNKEL (reference sequence). V was cut by 4 bases and J by 2 bases, with 17 bases left in between. CDR3 length: 16 residues. This clonotype was detected only a few times. Its antigen is undetermined. A process of 5'RACE template switching, which added a universal primer site and UMIs, was used to make TCR cDNA. A single record per CDR3 protein comes from TCRdb applying MiXCR to the 5' RACE reads. Of 300,000 to 400,000 distinct CDR3 sequences listed, around an eighth were seen once; the top ten hold 3.2%. This receptor was identified in a man aged 18 to 29 who received the YFV17D yellow fever vaccine. This chain uses TRBV3-1 with TRBJ1-2, with D possibly TRBD1 on 6 matching bases. The sequenced sample was CD4+ T cells sorted from PBMCs, obtained 15 days after the yellow fever booster vaccination. The CDR3 DNA is TGTGCCAGCAGCCCCCGTACCGGCCAGGGGAACTATGGCTACACCTTC. Protein sequence: CASSPRTGQGNYGYTF.